The T cell receptor beta chain under discussion was sequenced for a study of T cell repertoires in ileal Crohn's disease. Sequencing was performed with immunoSEQ multiplex PCR; in TCRdb, only in-frame clones are kept and a portion is missing. The sample includes some 30,000 clones, approximately 78% of them seen just once. A word on this clone: Its antigen remains unknown.

Whole-study findings and limits: Clonality above 26.8% at surgery always came with endoscopic recurrence.

The V gene's germline CDR1 is WSHSY and CDR2 SAAADI. CDR3 size: 11 residues. The V end was cut by 0 bases, the J end by 12 bases, with 6 bases between. Adults with ileal or ileocolonic Crohn's disease and an indication for resection were eligible. The V and J genes are TRBV10-2 and TRBJ2-1; TRBD2 might be the D (6 bases). The sample consisted of ileal tissue. This receptor was obtained from an adult with Crohn's disease. This CDR3 reads CASSESEGQFF. The DNA of the CDR3 is TGCGCCAGCAGTGAGTCGGAGGGGCAGTTCTTC.